This T cell receptor (beta chain) comes out of a study of regulatory T cells in long-lasting Graves disease. About the study: The definition of persistent Graves' disease was over 5 years of antithyroid drugs with positive TSH receptor antibodies.

Indicated time point: persistent/refractory GD, antithyroid drugs over 5 years with positive TRAb. The TCR library was prepared using RNA isolated from PBMCs. Into tubes containing EDTA, approximately 9 milliliters of peripheral blood were drawn. In its sample, this clonotype was seen many times. Assembly of TCR beta libraries relied on iRepertoire HTBI primers together with Arm-PCR of CDR3 regions. In the source study's methods: Identified across the samples were 55 to 75 TRBV segments and roughly 13 TRBJ segments. Using its own MiXCR run on the multiplex PCR reads, TCRdb lists one record per CDR3 protein. The V and J calls, along with clone size, are taken from TCRdb and not from the paper's own processing. The data show over 450,000 distinct CDR3 sequences, about 22% seen once. Here the sequenced sample was peripheral blood mononuclear cells (PBMCs), taken when the disease was refractory, from a patient treated with antithyroid drugs. This receptor was obtained from a female donor with Graves disease.

The CDR3 coding sequence is TGTGCCAGCAGTCCTCGGACTAGCGGGACATACGAGCAGTACTTC. Protein sequence: CASSPRTSGTYEQYF. J is TRBJ2-7 and V is TRBV6-1; 12 bases match TRBD2. The CDR3 length is 15 residues. Germline CDR1 reads MNHNS; CDR2 reads SASEGT. The V segment lost 5 bases and the J segment 4 bases; nucleotides outside the gene matches: 6.